Here is one T cell receptor beta chain with its context. Profiled with immunoSEQ multiplex PCR; TCRdb holds only in-frame clones, not every one. The profile shows some 130,000 clones, roughly nine tenths of them singletons. The record originates from a study of T cell responses to AZD1222 COVID-19 vaccine. Second doses were pooled across both intervals (about 4 or about 12 weeks). This CDR3 contains 14 residues. The V gene's germline CDR1 is MDHEN and CDR2 SYDVKM. Trimming cost V 0 bases and J 5 bases; bases outside gene matches: 1. This clonotype was obtained from an adult who received the AZD1222 COVID-19 vaccine. The V gene is TRBV28, the J gene TRBJ2-7, with 10 positions matching TRBD1. The sequences come from peripheral blood, collected 28 days after the second AZD1222 dose. CDR3 amino acids: CASSLWTGGDEQYF. The CDR3, as DNA: TGTGCCAGCAGTTTATGGACAGGGGGCGACGAGCAGTACTTC.